This note documents a single T cell receptor (beta chain) sequence. Relative to the germline gene, one junction end is altered; a read error may explain this. Two lung cancer pathologists independently confirmed each histologic diagnosis. This sample is part of a study of immune evolution from preneoplasia to lung adenocarcinoma. Sequenced by immunoSEQ multiplex PCR; TCRdb stores in-frame clones only, minus some. The table includes 8,500 to 14,000 clones, under 80% detected once. The CDR3 loop spans 15 amino acids. Germline V CDR1 and CDR2: SGHTA, FQGTGA. The clonotype comes from a person aged 60 to 80 with lung adenocarcinoma. The sample taken for sequencing was FFPE minimally invasive lung adenocarcinoma tissue. The chain couples TRBV7-3 to TRBJ2-3; D not certain. DNA for the CDR3: TGTGCCAGCAGCTTTGGTCCTTTAGGCTCAGATACACAGTATTTT. Its protein is CASSFGPLGSDTQYF.